This TCR beta chain was captured by sequencing in a study of CD8+ T cells in alopecia areata. Study as a whole: Female C3H/HeJ mice aged 7-10 weeks received skin from spontaneously alopecic C3H/HeJ graft donors aged roughly 6-12 months.

The CDR3 contains 15 residues. Germline V gene data show CDR1 as NNHDY and CDR2 as SYVADS. V shed 3 bases, J shed 3 bases, and the junction held 3 bases outside the gene matches. It was cDNA, reverse transcribed from extracted RNA, that served as the sequencing template. Assay: immunoSEQ multiplex PCR; the TCRdb copy retains only in-frame clones and omits some. The sample shows about 300,000 clones, none of them appearing just once. With respect to this clone: Antigen specificity is unknown. Gene names and germline match the mouse. The read comes to an end 4 residues before the CDR3 does, leaving the germline J gene to fill in the end.

Study results and limitations: Mice gave a clearer picture of TCR sharing than patients did, possibly for HLA-related reasons. In lesional scalp, particularly from alopecia totalis/universalis, clonality was higher than in normal scalp. Scalp specimens additionally yield sequences from normal skin's resident alphabeta T cells.

Markers used for sorting pooled cutaneous lymph node cells were CD4, CD8alpha, NKG2D, NKG2ACE and others. Sequencing was carried out using CD4+ T cells sorted from a lymph node. V gene TRBV13-3 combines with J gene TRBJ2-1, with 10 bases aligning to TRBD1. This TCR derives from a C3H/HeJ mouse with alopecia areata. The strain's MHC: H2-k. The CDR3 loop reads CASSGQGAIYAEQFF. The covered CDR3 bases are TGTGCCAGCAGTGGACAGGGGGCTATCTATGCT.